This passage covers 21 T cell receptor beta chains from one sample sequenced in a study of T cells in Graves' hyperthyroidism and ophthalmopathy (dated 2019 in TCRdb). The library came from multiplex PCR. The sequencer listed for this sample is Illumina HiSeq 2000. The TCR beta CDR3 regions were amplified from RNA transcripts. A first-round RT-PCR of the TCR CDR3 used the HTBI primer set with the Qiagen OneStep RT-PCR kit. Starting from the raw public reads, TCRdb applied fastp trimming at Q25, assembled clones with MiXCR and retained in-frame beta chains. Here each entry gathers all rows of one CDR3 protein and keeps the most common genes and DNA. The sample table lists fewer than 350,000 distinct CDR3 sequences, over 15% of them with a count of one. The ten largest clonotypes hold 15% to 19% of the sample. Sequencing was performed on blood. The receptors come from a woman between 40 and 50 years old with Graves' ophthalmopathy.

The gene calls are TRBV28 and TRBJ2-5; maybe TRBD1 (6 bases). CDR1 is MDHEN and CDR2 is SYDVKM in the germline V gene. The CDR3 length is 15 residues. Trimming took 2 bases from V and 2 from J, leaving 12 bases between them. CDR3 amino acids: CASSLAGTLQETQYF. The CDR3 nucleotides read TGTGCCAGCAGTTTAGCTGGGACATTGCAAGAGACCCAGTACTTC. Filled out from reference TRBV28 and TRBJ2-5, the complete variable domain reads DVKVTQSSRYLVKRTGEKVFLECVQDMDHENMFWYRQDPGLGLRLIYFSYDVKMKEKGDIPEGYSVSREKKERFSLILESASTNQTSMYLCASSLAGTLQETQYFGPGTRLLVL.

At least ten counts were recorded for this clonotype. V is TRBV7-3 and J is TRBJ1-1; D is perhaps TRBD1 (5 bases). Germline CDR1 is SGHTA and CDR2 is FQGTGA. This CDR3 has 13 residues. The V gene lost 8 bases and the J gene lost 5 bases, with 15 bases spanning the gap. In DNA form, the CDR3 reads TGTGCCAGCGCGCAGGGACGGAAAACTGAAGCTTTCTTT. Protein sequence: CASAQGRKTEAFF.

This clonotype was seen ten or more times. This chain connects TRBV19 to TRBJ1-1; possible D gene TRBD1, 5 bases. Germline V gene data show CDR1 as LNHDA and CDR2 as SQIVND (reference sequence). The CDR3 is 13 amino acids. Deletions cut 5 bases from V and 7 bases from J, with 14 bases between. The chain's CDR3 is CASSLTGLHEAFF. The CDR3 region has the DNA TGTGCCAGTAGTCTAACAGGTCTGCATGAAGCTTTCTTT.

This clonotype was observed at least ten times. The chain recombines TRBV6-2 or TRBV6-3 with TRBJ2-2; TRBD2 aligns across 16 bases. The CDR3 length is 19 residues. CDR1 is MNHEY, CDR2 SVGEGT, per germline. The V gene end was trimmed by 7 bases and the J gene end by 5 bases; junction bases not matched to a gene: 13. Here the CDR3 DNA reads TGTGCCAGCAAATCAACGGGACTAGCGGGAGGGCCGGGGACCGGGGAGCTGTTTTTT. It specifies CASKSTGLAGGPGTGELFF.

About this clonotype: One end of the junction does not line up with germline, which may come from a read error. J is TRBJ1-1 and V is TRBV13; D may be TRBD1 (5 bases). The CDR3 consists of 15 residues. The V gene's germline CDR1 is PRHDT and CDR2 FYEKMQ (reference sequence). The CDR3 sequence is CVSTLRDRHNTEAFF. The CDR3 DNA sequence: TGTGTCAGCACGCTAAGGGACCGTCATAACACTGAAGCTTTCTTT.

The chain recombines TRBV11-2 with TRBJ1-2; TRBD1 aligns across 9 bases. The trim removed 5 bases at V and 7 bases at J, leaving 14 bases unmatched. Germline CDR1 and CDR2: SGHAT and FQNNGV. The CDR3 is 16 amino acids. CDR3 DNA: TGTGCCAGCAGCAAGCGGACAGGGGAGATTACGGGTGGCTACACCTTC. It codes for CASSKRTGEITGGYTF. Full variable domain (remainder filled in from reference TRBV11-2 and TRBJ1-2): EAGVAQSPRYKIIEKRQSVAFWCNPISGHATLYWYQQILGQGPKLLIQFQNNGVVDDSQLPKDRFSAERLKGVDSTLKIQPAKLEDSAVYLCASSKRTGEITGGYTFGSGTRLTVV.

This clonotype came up many times. The chain has TRBV12-3 or TRBV12-4 and TRBJ2-7, with TRBD2 matching over 9 bases. Unmatched junction bases numbered 12, after V lost 5 bases and J lost 1 base. The CDR3 extends over 17 amino acids. In nucleotides, the CDR3 is TGTGCCAGCAGTCCAGGACGGACTAGCGCGAAATCCTACGAGCAGTACTTC. It is translated as CASSPGRTSAKSYEQYF.

This clonotype showed up many times. The J gene is TRBJ2-5, the V gene TRBV12-3 or TRBV12-4; D may be TRBD2 (6 bases). Trimming cost V 3 bases and J 5 bases, with 13 bases left between them. The CDR3 is 14 residues long. The CDR3 sequence: CASSFMTGRETQYF. CDR3 bases: TGTGCCAGCAGTTTTATGACGGGGAGGGAGACCCAGTACTTC.

This clonotype has a count of ten or more. The chain uses TRBV18 and TRBJ2-2, with D hard to call. V lost 4 bases and J lost 7, with 7 bases in between. The CDR3 length is 12 residues. CDR1 KGHSH and CDR2 LQKENI come from the germline V gene. The CDR3 DNA is TGTGCCAGCTCACTCCAACACGGGGAGCTGTTTTTT. It translates to CASSLQHGELFF. The complete variable domain, with remaining parts taken from reference TRBV18 and TRBJ2-2, reads NAGVMQNPRHLVRRRGQEARLRCSPMKGHSHVYWYRQLPEEGLKFMVYLQKENIIDESGMPKERFSAEFPKEGPSILRIQQVVRGDSAAYFCASSLQHGELFFGEGSRLTVL.

This clonotype was seen repeatedly, ten times or more. The V gene is TRBV2, the J gene TRBJ1-2, with 11 nucleotides matching TRBD1. V shed 6 bases and J 4 bases; nucleotides not matched to a gene: 7. The CDR3 length is 15 residues. Germline V gene sequence: CDR1 SNHLY, CDR2 FYNNEI. CDR3 in amino acids: CASRDRGRIVYGYTF. Here the CDR3 DNA reads TGTGCCAGCAGGGACAGGGGGCGAATAGTCTATGGCTACACCTTC. Full variable domain (missing parts from reference TRBV2 and TRBJ1-2): EPEVTQTPSHQVTQMGQEVILRCVPISNHLYFYWYRQILGQKVEFLVSFYNNEISEKSEIFDDQFSVERPDGSNFTLKIRSTKLEDSAMYFCASRDRGRIVYGYTFGSGTRLTVV.

At least ten counts were recorded for this clonotype. This rearrangement joins TRBV28 to TRBJ1-5; possible D gene TRBD1, 5 bases. The germline V gene encodes CDR1 MDHEN and CDR2 SYDVKM. CDR3 length: 15 amino acids. V lost 3 bases, J lost 3 bases, and 12 bases lay in between. The CDR3 DNA sequence: TGTGCCAGCAGTTTGTACAACAGGCCCAATCAGCCCCAGCATTTT. Translating it yields CASSLYNRPNQPQHF.

This clonotype was recorded at least ten times. The chain recombines TRBV30 with TRBJ1-2, with TRBD1 matching over 10 bases. With 5 bases clipped from V and 8 bases from J, the junction kept 5 bases outside the gene matches. The length of the CDR3 is 12 residues. Germline values: CDR1 GTSNPN, CDR2 SVGIG (reference sequence). The DNA of the CDR3 is TGTGCCTGGTCCGGGACAGGGGTCGGCTACACCTTC. Translation: CAWSGTGVGYTF.

This clonotype was seen at least ten times. The gene calls are TRBV24-1 and TRBJ2-2; TRBD1 matches at 8 bases. Germline V CDR1 and CDR2: KGHDR, SFDVKD. V was clipped by 1 base and J by 2 bases; unmatched bases: 20. The CDR3 sequence is 22 residues long. The CDR3 DNA reads TGTGCCACCAGTGATTTTCGGCAGGGGGCCCTATTATACACTTTAAACACCGGGGAGCTGTTTTTT. It is translated as CATSDFRQGALLYTLNTGELFF.

The sample holds a few counts of this clonotype. CDR3 residues: CASSIDQGSGNTIYF. The CDR3 coding sequence is TGTGCCAGCAGTATAGACCAGGGGTCTGGAAACACCATATATTTT. The chain combines TRBV12-3 or TRBV12-4 with TRBJ1-3, with a possible D match to TRBD1 (6 bases). V was cut by 5 bases and J by 1 base, with 12 bases left in between. The CDR3 runs 15 residues.

This clonotype was observed many times. The gene calls are TRBV27 and TRBJ2-7; 10 bases fit TRBD2. V lost 2 bases, J lost 3 bases, and 1 base stayed unmatched. Germline CDR1 MNHEY, CDR2 SMNVEV (reference sequence). The length of the CDR3 is 14 residues. The CDR3 protein is CASSLRLAGYEQYF. Written as DNA, the CDR3 is TGTGCCAGCAGTTTACGACTAGCGGGCTACGAGCAGTACTTC.

The chain uses TRBV13 and TRBJ2-4; D may be TRBD2 (5 bases). Deletions cut 3 bases from V and 0 bases from J, with 12 bases between. CDR1 is PRHDT and CDR2 is FYEKMQ in the germline V gene (reference sequence). The CDR3 has 16 residues. CDR3 sequence reads: CASSFRTDLAKNIQYF. CDR3 nucleotides: TGTGCCAGCAGCTTTAGGACGGACTTAGCCAAAAACATTCAGTACTTC.

The CDR3 reads CASSEGDGGQYF. DNA of the CDR3: TGTGCCAGCAGTGAAGGGGACGGAGGGCAGTACTTC. The chain couples TRBV6-1 to TRBJ2-7; D may match TRBD1 or TRBD2 (5 bases each). CDR1 and CDR2 from the germline V gene are MNHNS and SASEGT. V shed 1 base and J shed 9 bases, with 10 bases lying between them. The CDR3 loop spans 12 amino acids.

This clonotype has a count of ten or more. A far larger clone is a single base away, which makes a read error likely. The chain is built from TRBV6-2 or TRBV6-3 and TRBJ2-2; no firm D call. Germline CDR1 and CDR2: MNHEY and SVGEGT. CDR3 length: 12 residues. The CDR3 nucleotides read TGTGCCGGCAGTTTGGATACCGGGGAGCTGTTTTTT. Its protein product is CAGSLDTGELFF.

In this sample, this clonotype turned up many times. J is TRBJ2-7 and V is TRBV6-2 or TRBV6-3; D gene unclear. The V end was cut by 8 bases, the J end by 3 bases, with 20 bases between. CDR1 and CDR2 from the germline V gene are MNHEY and SVGEGT. The CDR3 covers 15 residues. CDR3 region: CASGRSLPSVYEQYF. The DNA of the CDR3 is TGTGCCAGCGGACGTTCGCTCCCTTCGGTCTACGAGCAGTACTTC.

In this sample, this clonotype turned up many times. The chain is built from TRBV28 and TRBJ2-2, with 8 bases identical to TRBD1. This CDR3 has 13 amino acids. Trimming at V came to 6 bases and at J to 6 bases, leaving 3 bases not matched to a gene. The germline V gene has CDR1 MDHEN and CDR2 SYDVKM. In DNA, the CDR3 is TGTGCCAGCAGGGCAGGGGGCCCCGGGGAGCTGTTTTTT. Its protein is CASRAGGPGELFF.

This clonotype was seen at least ten times. The chain recombines TRBV5-6 with TRBJ1-1; possible D gene TRBD1, 5 bases. CDR3 length: 12 residues. Between the trimmed V and J ends, which lost 3 bases and 7 bases, there was a span of 10 bases. Germline values: CDR1 SGHDT, CDR2 YYEEEE. Here the CDR3 DNA reads TGTGCCAGCAGCTGGGGGAATAGTGAAGCTTTCTTT. Encoded protein: CASSWGNSEAFF.